This is a list of T cell receptor beta chains from one sample in a study of T cell responses to AZD1222 COVID-19 vaccine. Generated by immunoSEQ multiplex PCR, the TCRdb table keeps only in-frame clones and is missing some. The sample includes about 92,000 clones, 85% to 90% of them seen just once. The input for sequencing was peripheral blood, taken on day 0 of AZD1222 vaccination. These receptors all come from an adult in good health. The CDR3 runs from the conserved cysteine through the conserved F or W. D genes are given only for firm matches. Clone sizes are given selectively: once, few, many, or a class where the clone is expanded.

CDR3nt: TGTGCCAGCTCGGTGAACACTGAAGCTTTCTTT
CDR3aa: CASSVNTEAFF
len: 11
abundance: few
v_gene: TRBV18
d_gene: NA
j_gene: TRBJ1-1

CDR3nt: TGTGCCAGCAGGCTGACTAGCGGGAGCTACGAGCAGTACTTC
CDR3aa: CASRLTSGSYEQYF
len: 14
abundance: NA
v_gene: TRBV28
d_gene: TRBD2
j_gene: TRBJ2-7

CDR3nt: TGTGCCAGCTCACGGAGCGAAGGGTATGGCTACACCTTC
CDR3aa: CASSRSEGYGYTF
len: 13
abundance: NA
v_gene: TRBV18
d_gene: NA
j_gene: TRBJ1-2

CDR3nt: TGTGCCAGTAGTATGGCAGCCGAAACTAACTATGGCTACACCTTC
CDR3aa: CASSMAAETNYGYTF
len: 15
abundance: NA
v_gene: TRBV6-5
d_gene: NA
j_gene: TRBJ1-2

CDR3nt: TGTGCCAGCAGTTACTCTGGGCAAGGAAACACCATATATTTT
CDR3aa: CASSYSGQGNTIYF
len: 14
abundance: few
v_gene: TRBV6-6
d_gene: NA
j_gene: TRBJ1-3

CDR3nt: TGTGCCAGCAGCTTAGCGGGAGGGAATGGGGCCGGGGAGCTGTTTTTT
CDR3aa: CASSLAGGNGAGELFF
len: 16
abundance: NA
v_gene: TRBV7-3
d_gene: TRBD2
j_gene: TRBJ2-2

CDR3nt: TGTGCCAGCAGCAAACCGGGGAGTCGCTACAATGAGCAGTTCTTC
CDR3aa: CASSKPGSRYNEQFF
len: 15
abundance: NA
v_gene: TRBV21-1
d_gene: NA
j_gene: TRBJ2-1

CDR3nt: TGTGCCAGCGGGGGGGGCAATCAGCCCCAGCATTTT
CDR3aa: CASGGGNQPQHF
len: 12
abundance: NA
v_gene: TRBV6-5
d_gene: NA
j_gene: TRBJ1-5

CDR3nt: TGTGCCACCAGTGACCAACGACAATCCGGCTACACCTTC
CDR3aa: CATSDQRQSGYTF
len: 13
abundance: NA
v_gene: TRBV24-1
d_gene: NA
j_gene: TRBJ1-2

CDR3nt: TGTGCCAGCAGTCGTTCCGGGGGGAGAGAGACCCAGTACTTC
CDR3aa: CASSRSGGRETQYF
len: 14
abundance: NA
v_gene: TRBV6-5
d_gene: TRBD2
j_gene: TRBJ2-5

CDR3nt: TGTGCCAGCAGCTGGCGCGGGGGGGACAATGAGCAGTTCTTC
CDR3aa: CASSWRGGDNEQFF
len: 14
abundance: NA
v_gene: TRBV7-2
d_gene: TRBD2
j_gene: TRBJ2-1

CDR3nt: TGCAGCGTTGACCCCCGCGAGTGGACTGTGAACACTGAAGCTTTCTTT
CDR3aa: CSVDPREWTVNTEAFF
len: 16
abundance: NA
v_gene: TRBV29-1
d_gene: NA
j_gene: TRBJ1-1

CDR3nt: TGTGCCAGCGCCCCGGGACTCAGCTACGAGCAGTACTTC
CDR3aa: CASAPGLSYEQYF
len: 13
abundance: NA
v_gene: TRBV27
d_gene: NA
j_gene: TRBJ2-7

CDR3nt: TGTGCCAGCAGCTTAGGAGACAGAAACCGAATGAACACTGAAGCTTTCTTT
CDR3aa: CASSLGDRNRMNTEAFF
len: 17
abundance: few
v_gene: TRBV11-2
d_gene: NA
j_gene: TRBJ1-1

CDR3nt: TGCGCCAGCAGCTCCCTTACAACTAATGAAAAACTGTTTTTT
CDR3aa: CASSSLTTNEKLFF
len: 14
abundance: NA
v_gene: TRBV5-1
d_gene: NA
j_gene: TRBJ1-4

CDR3nt: TGTGCCAGCAGTGAAGTAGGGACAGGGTTCACTGAAGCTTTCTTT
CDR3aa: CASSEVGTGFTEAFF
len: 15
abundance: once
v_gene: TRBV6-1
d_gene: TRBD1
j_gene: TRBJ1-1

CDR3nt: TGTGCCAGCAGCGAGGGGGGTAAGAACACTGAAGCTTTCTTT
CDR3aa: CASSEGGKNTEAFF
len: 14
abundance: few
v_gene: TRBV7-9
d_gene: NA
j_gene: TRBJ1-1

CDR3nt: TGCGCCAGCAGCTTGATGGGCCAGGAGGATGGCTACACCTTC
CDR3aa: CASSLMGQEDGYTF
len: 14
abundance: once
v_gene: TRBV5-1
d_gene: NA
j_gene: TRBJ1-2

CDR3nt: TGTGCCAGCAGCCTACCCGGGACAGGGGGCTCCGGGGAGCTGTTTTTT
CDR3aa: CASSLPGTGGSGELFF
len: 16
abundance: NA
v_gene: TRBV28
d_gene: TRBD1
j_gene: TRBJ2-2

CDR3nt: TGTGCCATCAGTGAGCAAGTTGGAATGGGAAACACCATATATTTT
CDR3aa: CAISEQVGMGNTIYF
len: 15
abundance: NA
v_gene: TRBV10-3
d_gene: NA
j_gene: TRBJ1-3

CDR3nt: TGTGCCAGTAGTAAGGACAGGGTGAACACTGAAGCTTTCTTT
CDR3aa: CASSKDRVNTEAFF
len: 14
abundance: NA
v_gene: TRBV19
d_gene: TRBD1
j_gene: TRBJ1-1

CDR3nt: TGTGCCAGCAGGAGCGGACAGGGGGCCAAAAACATTCAGTACTTC
CDR3aa: CASRSGQGAKNIQYF
len: 15
abundance: NA
v_gene: TRBV28
d_gene: TRBD1
j_gene: TRBJ2-4

CDR3nt: TGTGCCAGTCAACACGGGACTCTACGAAACACCATATATTTT
CDR3aa: CASQHGTLRNTIYF
len: 14
abundance: NA
v_gene: TRBV19
d_gene: NA
j_gene: TRBJ1-3

CDR3nt: TGTGCTAGCAGCTTAGCGCGGCTAGCGGGGAACCCAGGAGAGACCCAGTACTTC
CDR3aa: CASSLARLAGNPGETQYF
len: 18
abundance: once
v_gene: TRBV7-7
d_gene: TRBD2
j_gene: TRBJ2-5

CDR3nt: TGTGCCAGCAGCTTATCCGGGCCTAGGATGAACACTGAAGCTTTCTTT
CDR3aa: CASSLSGPRMNTEAFF
len: 16
abundance: NA
v_gene: TRBV11-2
d_gene: NA
j_gene: TRBJ1-1

CDR3nt: TGTGCCAGCAGCTTCATGGGGACAGATACGCAGTATTTT
CDR3aa: CASSFMGTDTQYF
len: 13
abundance: NA
v_gene: TRBV5-6
d_gene: NA
j_gene: TRBJ2-3

CDR3nt: TGTGCCAGCAGCAAAGTCGACAGGGGACCCTACAATGAGCAGTTCTTC
CDR3aa: CASSKVDRGPYNEQFF
len: 16
abundance: NA
v_gene: TRBV21-1
d_gene: NA
j_gene: TRBJ2-1

CDR3nt: TGTGCCATCAGTGAAAGGCAGGGCAATCAGCCCCAGCATTTT
CDR3aa: CAISERQGNQPQHF
len: 14
abundance: NA
v_gene: TRBV10-3
d_gene: NA
j_gene: TRBJ1-5

CDR3nt: TGTGCCAGCGCGACTAGCGAGCGCACAGATACGCAGTATTTT
CDR3aa: CASATSERTDTQYF
len: 14
abundance: NA
v_gene: TRBV27
d_gene: TRBD2
j_gene: TRBJ2-3

CDR3nt: TGTGCCAGCAGCCAACAGGGTGATCAGCCCCAGCATTTT
CDR3aa: CASSQQGDQPQHF
len: 13
abundance: NA
v_gene: TRBV3-1/TRBV3-2
d_gene: NA
j_gene: TRBJ1-5

CDR3nt: TGTGCCAGTAGTATAGGTCGCAATGAAAAACTGTTTTTT
CDR3aa: CASSIGRNEKLFF
len: 13
abundance: NA
v_gene: TRBV19
d_gene: NA
j_gene: TRBJ1-4

CDR3nt: TGTGCCTGGAGTGTACTCAGGGGGCGAACTGAAGCTTTCTTT
CDR3aa: CAWSVLRGRTEAFF
len: 14
abundance: NA
v_gene: TRBV30
d_gene: TRBD1
j_gene: TRBJ1-1

CDR3nt: TGTGCCAGCAGTGACGAAGGGGTCGATGAGACCCAGTACTTC
CDR3aa: CASSDEGVDETQYF
len: 14
abundance: NA
v_gene: TRBV25-1
d_gene: NA
j_gene: TRBJ2-5

CDR3nt: TGTGCCAGCAGCCCGGACAGGGTTCCCGGGGAGCTGTTTTTT
CDR3aa: CASSPDRVPGELFF
len: 14
abundance: NA
v_gene: TRBV7-9
d_gene: TRBD1
j_gene: TRBJ2-2

CDR3nt: TGTGCCAGCAGTTCGGGGACAGGACACATCTCCTACGAGCAGTACTTC
CDR3aa: CASSSGTGHISYEQYF
len: 16
abundance: NA
v_gene: TRBV28
d_gene: TRBD1
j_gene: TRBJ2-7

CDR3nt: TGTGCCACCAGCAGAGTACAGGGTAGACCTAACTATGGCTACACCTTC
CDR3aa: CATSRVQGRPNYGYTF
len: 16
abundance: NA
v_gene: TRBV15
d_gene: NA
j_gene: TRBJ1-2

CDR3nt: TGTGCCAGCAGCTTGGTCGGGGAGCTGGGGCAGTACTTC
CDR3aa: CASSLVGELGQYF
len: 13
abundance: NA
v_gene: TRBV11-2
d_gene: NA
j_gene: TRBJ2-7

CDR3nt: TGTGCCAGCAGCTTAGTACCGGGACTCACTTGGTGGGGCTACACCTTC
CDR3aa: CASSLVPGLTWWGYTF
len: 16
abundance: NA
v_gene: TRBV7-2
d_gene: NA
j_gene: TRBJ1-2

CDR3nt: TGTGCCAGCTCACCACCGACAGGGAATACTGAAGCTTTCTTT
CDR3aa: CASSPPTGNTEAFF
len: 14
abundance: NA
v_gene: TRBV18
d_gene: TRBD1
j_gene: TRBJ1-1

CDR3nt: TGTGCCAGCAGCTCGGGACAGGGCCGCGGCTATGGCTACACCTTC
CDR3aa: CASSSGQGRGYGYTF
len: 15
abundance: NA
v_gene: TRBV5-4
d_gene: TRBD1
j_gene: TRBJ1-2

CDR3nt: TGTGCCAGCAGCTTATATACCGGGGCAGAGACCCAGTACTTC
CDR3aa: CASSLYTGAETQYF
len: 14
abundance: NA
v_gene: TRBV7-2
d_gene: NA
j_gene: TRBJ2-5

CDR3nt: TGTGCCAGCAGCTTAACGGGGGCTAACGAGCAGTACTTC
CDR3aa: CASSLTGANEQYF
len: 13
abundance: NA
v_gene: TRBV11-1
d_gene: NA
j_gene: TRBJ2-7

CDR3nt: TGTGCCAGCAGCGGTGGGTCTCTGAATTCTGAAGCTTTCTTT
CDR3aa: CASSGGSLNSEAFF
len: 14
abundance: NA
v_gene: TRBV2
d_gene: NA
j_gene: TRBJ1-1

CDR3nt: TGTGCCAGCAGTTCCACCGGGACAGGGGTCTACGAGCAGTACTTC
CDR3aa: CASSSTGTGVYEQYF
len: 15
abundance: few
v_gene: TRBV6-5
d_gene: TRBD1
j_gene: TRBJ2-7